These 3 T cell receptor beta chains originate from one sample sequenced in a study of technical replicates of blood from a few donors. The method was immunoSEQ multiplex PCR; TCRdb's version includes in-frame clones alone and lacks a portion of them. The sample lists around 75,000 clones; about 89% were seen once. Sequencing was performed on T cells isolated from PBMCs. All receptors derive from a human donor in good health.

This sequence joins TRBV6-1 and TRBJ1-1, with D hard to call. Germline loops: CDR1 MNHNS, CDR2 SASEGT. The CDR3 has 12 amino acids. Trimming removed 10 bases from V and 7 bases from J, with 16 bases in between. The CDR3 spells CATRVVQVEAFF. The CDR3 nucleotides are TGTGCCACCCGTGTGGTACAAGTTGAAGCTTTCTTT.

The chain links TRBV19 to TRBJ1-2; TRBD1 might be the D (5 bases). This CDR3 is built from 13 residues. The V end was cut by 4 bases, the J end by 4 bases, with 10 bases between. Germline-derived CDR1 and CDR2 are LNHDA and SQIVND (reference sequence). The CDR3 is CASSTRDSYGYTF. The CDR3, as DNA: TGTGCCAGTAGTACCAGAGACAGCTATGGCTACACCTTC.

The chain joins TRBV19 to TRBJ2-7; TRBD1 aligns across 9 bases. V gave up 5 bases and J gave up 7 bases; unmatched junction bases: 12. From germline, CDR1 is LNHDA and CDR2 SQIVND (reference sequence). The CDR3 consists of 15 residues. The CDR3 is CASSFRDRVAGEQYF. The CDR3 nucleotides are TGTGCCAGTAGTTTCCGGGACAGGGTCGCGGGGGAGCAGTACTTC.